Listed here are 12 T cell receptor beta chains from one sample, sequenced in a study of blood T cell repertoires in COVID-19. Sequenced by immunoSEQ multiplex PCR; TCRdb stores in-frame clones only, minus some. The data contain 100,000 or so clones, over 75% of them singletons. Sequencing was performed on peripheral blood. Every receptor here comes from a man in his fifties with acute or convalescent COVID-19.

This clone has just a few counts. This chain connects TRBV28 to TRBJ1-3; D might be TRBD1 (6 bases). The germline V gene encodes CDR1 MDHEN and CDR2 SYDVKM. The V and J ends lost 5 bases and 8 bases respectively, with 19 bases between them. This CDR3 spans 15 amino acids. CDR3 region: CASSPGRGASDTIYF. The CDR3 bases are TGTGCCAGCAGTCCCGGACGGGGGGCGTCAGACACCATATATTTT.

J is TRBJ2-3 and V is TRBV1; the table names TRBD2, a call not compared with the DNA. TRBV1 is reported as a pseudogene. The CDR3 is 17 amino acids. The CDR3 protein is CTSSQESKITGTDTQYF. The CDR3, as DNA: TGCACCAGCAGCCAAGAATCCAAGATCACTGGCACAGATACGCAGTATTTT.

The chain links TRBV21-1 to TRBJ1-2; no DNA check was done on the table's D call, TRBD1. TRBV21-1 is flagged as a pseudogene. CDR3 length: 17 residues. The CDR3 reads CASSKKLDGTGNHGYTF. CDR3 nucleotide sequence: TGTGCCAGCAGCAAAAAGCTCGACGGGACAGGGAACCATGGCTACACCTTC.

The gene calls are TRBV6-5 and TRBJ2-6; D unresolved. Trimming left V 1 base short and J 0 bases short, with 4 bases between. This CDR3 has 15 amino acids. The germline V gene encodes CDR1 MNHEY and CDR2 SVGAGI. CDR3 coding DNA: TGTGCCAGCAGTTACTTCAGCTCTGGGGCCAACGTCCTGACTTTC. Translating it yields CASSYFSSGANVLTF.

The chain uses TRBV24-1 and TRBJ2-1; D ambiguous. This CDR3 spans 14 amino acids. Per the germline V gene, CDR1 is KGHDR and CDR2 is SFDVKD. V shed 2 bases and J shed 0 bases, with 4 bases lying between them. CDR3 protein: CATSDSSSYNEQFF. CDR3 in DNA: TGTGCCACCAGTGATTCGAGCTCCTACAATGAGCAGTTCTTC.

The chain links TRBV9 to TRBJ1-4, with D maybe TRBD1 (5 bases). This CDR3 has 14 residues. Trimming removed 4 bases from V and 7 bases from J, with 14 bases in between. CDR1 and CDR2 from the germline V gene are SGDLS and YYNGEE. The DNA for the CDR3 is TGTGCCAGCAGCCGCGGGACCCCAAGTGAAAAACTGTTTTTT. Protein sequence: CASSRGTPSEKLFF.

This clone was observed once. This chain uses TRBV6-6 with TRBJ2-7; D call uncertain. The CDR3 runs to 14 residues. CDR1 and CDR2 (germline): MNHNY, SVGAGI (reference sequence). Deletions cut 4 bases from V and 7 bases from J, with 17 bases between. In DNA form, the CDR3 reads TGTGCCAGCAGTTTAGTCCAGGTCCCTGGGGAGCAGTACTTC. Translated, it gives CASSLVQVPGEQYF.

The CDR3 here is CASSRSGGNYGYTF. Here the CDR3 DNA reads TGTGCCAGCAGCCGAAGCGGCGGTAACTATGGCTACACCTTC. The chain is built from TRBV28 and TRBJ1-2; D remains ambiguous. V gave up 6 bases and J gave up 1 base, with 12 bases separating them. The CDR3 length is 14 residues. Germline CDR1 is MDHEN and CDR2 is SYDVKM.

The chain is built from TRBV5-1 and TRBJ2-7, with TRBD2 matching over 14 bases. The CDR3 spans 17 residues. The ends lost 4 bases at V and 4 bases at J; junction bases unmatched: 10. Looked up from germline, CDR1 is SGHRS and CDR2 is YFSETQ. The CDR3 region is CASSGGETSGRGYEQYF. The CDR3 DNA sequence: TGCGCCAGCAGCGGGGGTGAGACTAGCGGGAGGGGTTACGAGCAGTACTTC.

The V call is TRBV2, the J call TRBJ1-3; D may be TRBD1 (5 bases). From germline, CDR1 is SNHLY and CDR2 FYNNEI. V lost 2 bases, J lost 0 bases, and 8 bases lay in between. The CDR3 spans 15 residues. The DNA of the CDR3 is TGTGCCAGCAGTGAACAGGGAAGCTCTGGAAACACCATATATTTT. It is translated as CASSEQGSSGNTIYF.

The chain has TRBV19 and TRBJ1-2, with D unclear. V gave up 3 bases and J gave up 2 bases, with 22 bases separating them. Germline CDR1 LNHDA, CDR2 SQIVND (reference sequence). The CDR3 consists of 18 residues. CDR3 DNA sequence: TGTGCCAGTAGTATTCTGCAATTTCGGGTCAGTTCGAACTATGGCTACACCTTC. Translated: CASSILQFRVSSNYGYTF. Together with reference TRBV19 and TRBJ1-2, the CDR3 gives the full variable domain: DGGITQSPKYLFRKEGQNVTLSCEQNLNHDAMYWYRQDPGQGLRLIYYSQIVNDFQKGDIAEGYSVSREKKESFPLTVTSAQKNPTAFYLCASSILQFRVSSNYGYTFGSGTRLTVV.

The genes are TRBV30 and TRBJ1-2; TRBD1 matches 7 bases. This CDR3 has 13 residues. Germline V CDR1 and CDR2: GTSNPN, SVGIG (reference sequence). The V segment lost 5 bases and the J segment 8 bases; nucleotides outside the gene matches: 11. The CDR3 bases are TGTGCCTGGCAAAATAGGGGGCGGGGAGGCTACACCTTC. Its protein is CAWQNRGRGGYTF.